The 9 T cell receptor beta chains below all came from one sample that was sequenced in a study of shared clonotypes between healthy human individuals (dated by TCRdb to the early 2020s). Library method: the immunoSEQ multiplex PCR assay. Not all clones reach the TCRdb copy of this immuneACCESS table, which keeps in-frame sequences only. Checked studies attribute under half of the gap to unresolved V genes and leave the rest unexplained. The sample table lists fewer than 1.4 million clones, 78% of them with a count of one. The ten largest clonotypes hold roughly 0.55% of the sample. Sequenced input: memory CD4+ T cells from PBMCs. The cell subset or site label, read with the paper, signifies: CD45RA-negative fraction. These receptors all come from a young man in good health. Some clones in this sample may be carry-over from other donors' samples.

CDR3 residues: CASSPRQGGSTEAFF. DNA of the CDR3: TGTGCCAGCAGTCCCCGACAGGGCGGGTCCACTGAAGCTTTCTTT. The V call is TRBV6-1, the J call TRBJ1-1; TRBD1 agrees at 7 bases. Germline loops: CDR1 MNHNS, CDR2 SASEGT. Trimming took 5 bases from V and 4 from J; bases not matched to a gene: 10. This CDR3 is 15 amino acids long.

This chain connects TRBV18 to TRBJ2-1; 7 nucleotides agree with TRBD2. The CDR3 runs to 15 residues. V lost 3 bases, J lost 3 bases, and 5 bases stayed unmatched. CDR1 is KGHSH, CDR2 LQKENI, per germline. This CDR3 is CASSPLREIYNEQFF. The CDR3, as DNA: TGTGCCAGCTCACCTCTGCGGGAGATCTACAATGAGCAGTTCTTC.

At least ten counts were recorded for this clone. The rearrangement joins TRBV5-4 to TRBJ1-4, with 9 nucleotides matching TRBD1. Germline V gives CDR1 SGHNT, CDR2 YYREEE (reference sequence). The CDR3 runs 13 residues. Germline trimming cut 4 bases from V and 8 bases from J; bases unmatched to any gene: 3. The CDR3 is CASSGDRGEKLFF. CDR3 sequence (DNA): TGTGCCAGCAGCGGCGACAGGGGGGAAAAACTGTTTTTT. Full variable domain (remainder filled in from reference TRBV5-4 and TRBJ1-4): ETGVTQSPTHLIKTRGQQVTLRCSSQSGHNTVSWYQQALGQGPQFIFQYYREEENGRGNFPPRFSGLQFPNYSSELNVNALELDDSALYLCASSGDRGEKLFFGSGTQLSVL.

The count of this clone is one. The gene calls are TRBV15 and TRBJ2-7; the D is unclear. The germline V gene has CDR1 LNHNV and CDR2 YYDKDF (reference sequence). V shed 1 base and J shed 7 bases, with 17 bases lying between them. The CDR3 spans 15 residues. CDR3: CATSRGGALPGEQYF. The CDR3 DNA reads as TGTGCCACCAGCAGAGGAGGAGCCCTACCTGGAGAGCAGTACTTC.

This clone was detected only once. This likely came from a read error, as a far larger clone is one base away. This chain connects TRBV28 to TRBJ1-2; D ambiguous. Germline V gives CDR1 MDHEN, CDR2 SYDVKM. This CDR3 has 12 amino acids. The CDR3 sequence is CACSLAGRGYTF. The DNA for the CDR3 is TGTGCCTGCAGTTTAGCCGGGCGCGGCTACACCTTC.

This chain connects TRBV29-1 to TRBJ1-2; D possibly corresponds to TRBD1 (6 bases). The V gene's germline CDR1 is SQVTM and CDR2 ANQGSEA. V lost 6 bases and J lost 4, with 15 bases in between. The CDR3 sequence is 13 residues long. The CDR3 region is CSVNPGEGYGYTF. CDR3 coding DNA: TGCAGCGTGAACCCAGGGGAAGGCTATGGCTACACCTTC.

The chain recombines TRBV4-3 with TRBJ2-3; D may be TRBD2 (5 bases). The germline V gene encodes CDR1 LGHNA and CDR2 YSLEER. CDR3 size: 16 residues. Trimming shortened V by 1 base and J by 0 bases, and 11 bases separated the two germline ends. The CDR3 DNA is TGCGCCAGCAGCCAAGCCGGAGGAATCAGCACAGATACGCAGTATTTT. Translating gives CASSQAGGISTDTQYF.

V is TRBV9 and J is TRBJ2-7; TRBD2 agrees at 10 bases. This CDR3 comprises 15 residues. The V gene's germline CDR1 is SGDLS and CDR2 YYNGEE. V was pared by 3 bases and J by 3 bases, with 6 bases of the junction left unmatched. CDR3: CASSAGLAEYYEQYF. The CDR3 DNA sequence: TGTGCCAGCAGCGCCGGACTAGCGGAGTACTACGAGCAGTACTTC.

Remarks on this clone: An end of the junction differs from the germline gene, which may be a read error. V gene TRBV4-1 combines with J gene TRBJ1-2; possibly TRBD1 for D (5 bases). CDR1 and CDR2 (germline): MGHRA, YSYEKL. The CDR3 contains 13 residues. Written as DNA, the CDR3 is TGCGCCAGCAGCCAAGTCGGGGCGAAAGGCCGGCCCTTC. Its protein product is CASSQVGAKGRPF.